This TCR beta chain was observed in a study of cytomegalovirus exposure and HLA in healthy donors. Whole-study context: About 83 million unique TCRs from HLA-typed donors made up an early data release.

PCR employed 60 Vbeta and 13 Jbeta primers. Clones were sequenced by immunoSEQ multiplex PCR, and TCRdb holds only the in-frame ones, with some missing. The sample carries about 120,000 clones, around 75% recorded once. Each of the donors was a healthy bone marrow donor. V lost 7 bases and J lost 2, with 14 bases in between. CDR1 is MDHEN and CDR2 is SYDVKM in the germline V gene. CDR3 length equals 14 residues. Study-wide findings and caveats: Among the sequence variants, a highly shared cluster was likely an artifact of sequencing. The study recorded some 160 TCR beta chains that were cytomegalovirus-associated.

There are a few counts of this clone. Its cognate antigen is unknown. The clonotype comes from a woman in her late teens or twenties in good health and CMV-seronegative. Sequences were obtained from PBMCs. The chain uses TRBV28 and TRBJ1-1, with a possible D match to TRBD1 (6 bases). CDR3 residues: CASTLQGGNTEAFF. The CDR3 DNA follows: TGTGCCAGCACTCTTCAAGGGGGAAACACTGAAGCTTTCTTT.